The 27 T cell receptor beta chains reported below all come from one sample, sequenced in a study of blood T cell repertoires in COVID-19. Produced via immunoSEQ multiplex PCR; TCRdb's table is partial and in-frame only. The sample has 280,000 or so clones; 85% are singletons. Sample: peripheral blood. These TCRs come from a human donor in a cohort sampled during active COVID-19.

The genes are TRBV18 and TRBJ2-7; TRBD2 aligns across 8 bases. The germline V gene encodes CDR1 KGHSH and CDR2 LQKENI. With 5 bases clipped from V and 0 bases from J, the junction kept 3 bases outside the gene matches. The length of the CDR3 is 14 residues. CDR3 DNA sequence: TGTGCCAGCTCAACCGGGACTAGCTCCTACGAGCAGTACTTC. It codes for CASSTGTSSYEQYF.

J is TRBJ2-7 and V is TRBV19; 12 nucleotides line up with TRBD2. J was trimmed by 2 bases and V by 4 bases; bases with no gene match: 6. Germline V gene data show CDR1 as LNHDA and CDR2 as SQIVND (reference sequence). The CDR3 spans 16 residues. The DNA of the CDR3 is TGTGCCAGTAGTACCTTGACTAGCGGGAGCCCCTACGAGCAGTACTTC. Translated: CASSTLTSGSPYEQYF.

The chain links TRBV7-4 to TRBJ2-6, with a possible D match to TRBD2 (5 bases). Germline values: CDR1 SGHVT, CDR2 SQSDAQ. With 5 bases removed from V and 1 base from J, the gap between germline ends came to 30 bases. The CDR3 spans 22 residues. The CDR3 loop reads CASSPVDSFSPARFSGANVLTF. CDR3 nucleotide sequence: TGTGCCAGCAGCCCCGTGGACTCGTTTAGCCCCGCTCGATTTTCTGGGGCCAACGTCCTGACTTTC.

The V and J genes are TRBV5-4 and TRBJ1-1; D is unresolved. V dropped 4 bases and J dropped 2 bases, with 18 bases sitting between them. The germline V gene encodes CDR1 SGHNT and CDR2 YYREEE (reference sequence). The CDR3 extends over 16 amino acids. CDR3 sequence (DNA): TGTGCCAGCAGCGCTGGAGGGCCTACTTTTAACACTGAAGCTTTCTTT. Its protein product is CASSAGGPTFNTEAFF. Using reference TRBV5-4 and TRBJ1-1 for the parts outside the CDR3, the full variable domain is ETGVTQSPTHLIKTRGQQVTLRCSSQSGHNTVSWYQQALGQGPQFIFQYYREEENGRGNFPPRFSGLQFPNYSSELNVNALELDDSALYLCASSAGGPTFNTEAFFGQGTRLTVV.

In its sample, this clone was seen a few times. The chain employs TRBV13 and TRBJ1-6; unclear D gene. This CDR3 contains 14 residues. V was pared by 0 bases and J by 14 bases, with 14 bases between. CDR1 and CDR2 from the germline V gene are PRHDT and FYEKMQ (reference sequence). Here the CDR3 reads CASSLGQLLGTLHF. CDR3 DNA sequence: TGTGCCAGCAGCTTAGGCCAATTACTCGGGACCCTCCACTTT.

The chain joins TRBV4-1 to TRBJ1-2; no firm D call. The CDR3 has 15 residues. Trimming took off 3 bases at V and 3 bases at J, with 14 bases between the two ends. The germline V gene has CDR1 MGHRA and CDR2 YSYEKL. The CDR3 reads CASSQGEPRDYGYTF. CDR3 nucleotides: TGCGCCAGCAGCCAGGGCGAACCCAGAGACTATGGCTACACCTTC.

The chain couples TRBV24-1 to TRBJ1-2, with D tentatively TRBD1 (6 bases). From germline, CDR1 is KGHDR and CDR2 SFDVKD. The V end lost 4 bases, the J end lost 4 bases, and 15 bases lay between the germline ends. The CDR3 totals 15 residues. The CDR3, as DNA: TGTGCCACCAGTGACCCTGGTCGGGGGGCCTATGGCTACACCTTC. As protein: CATSDPGRGAYGYTF.

There are a few counts of this clone. The V call is TRBV7-9, the J call TRBJ2-6, with TRBD1 matching 9 bases. The germline gives CDR1 SEHNR, CDR2 FQNEAQ (reference sequence). CDR3 size: 18 residues. V was pared by 4 bases and J by 2 bases, with 9 bases of the junction left unmatched. CDR3 DNA sequence: TGTGCCAGCAGCTCCGCCGGGACAGGGTTAACTGGGGCCAACGTCCTGACTTTC. This codes for CASSSAGTGLTGANVLTF.

The chain combines TRBV11-2 with TRBJ2-7; possibly TRBD1 for D (5 bases). The ends were cut back, 5 bases at V and 3 bases at J, with 17 bases in the middle. This CDR3 region has 15 residues. Germline V CDR1 and CDR2: SGHAT, FQNNGV. The CDR3 DNA follows: TGTGCCAGCAGCCCGCAGTCCCTGGGGCTCTACGAGCAGTACTTC. It translates to CASSPQSLGLYEQYF.

V usage is TRBV27 and J usage is TRBJ2-1; 12 bases align to TRBD2. The CDR3 is 16 amino acids. V lost 6 bases, J lost 4 bases, and 7 bases stayed unmatched. Germline values: CDR1 MNHEY, CDR2 SMNVEV (reference sequence). DNA for the CDR3: TGTGCCAGCAGCCCGGGACTAGCGGGTACTTACAATGAGCAGTTCTTC. Translated: CASSPGLAGTYNEQFF.

This clone was observed a single time. V gene TRBV5-1 combines with J gene TRBJ2-3, with 11 bases that match TRBD2. CDR1 is SGHRS, CDR2 YFSETQ, per germline. V gave up 7 bases and J gave up 0 bases; unmatched junction bases: 1. CDR3 length: 14 amino acids. In nucleotides, the CDR3 is TGCGCCAGCGGGACTAGCGGCAGCACAGATACGCAGTATTTT. Translated, it gives CASGTSGSTDTQYF.

The V call is TRBV29-1, the J call TRBJ2-1, with TRBD2 matching over 10 bases. CDR1 is SQVTM and CDR2 is ANQGSEA in the germline V gene. This CDR3 contains 13 residues. The CDR3 here is CNLLAGLYNEQFF. The CDR3 DNA reads as TGCAACTTACTAGCGGGACTCTACAATGAGCAGTTCTTC.

The chain has TRBV29-1 and TRBJ2-7; 7 bases fit TRBD2. Unmatched junction bases numbered 8, after V lost 6 bases and J lost 3 bases. This CDR3 spans 13 amino acids. CDR1 SQVTM and CDR2 ANQGSEA come from the germline V gene. CDR3 DNA: TGCAGCGTCCTGGGACTACTAAGCTACGAGCAGTACTTC. Translation gives CSVLGLLSYEQYF.

CDR3 DNA sequence: TGTGCCAGTAGTATGCCCCCATCGTGGGAGCGGCTGTTTTTT. Its protein product is CASSMPPSWERLFF. The chain combines TRBV19 with TRBJ2-2, with D maybe TRBD2 (5 bases). V gave up 3 bases and J gave up 13 bases, with 18 bases separating them. The CDR3 loop spans 14 amino acids. Germline CDR1 LNHDA, CDR2 SQIVND (reference sequence).

This clone was counted between two and nine times. This chain connects TRBV2 to TRBJ2-4; TRBD1 aligns across 7 bases. The CDR3 has 15 residues. J lost 3 bases, V lost 6 bases, and 8 bases had no gene match. Germline assignment: CDR1 SNHLY and CDR2 FYNNEI. CDR3 DNA: TGTGCCAGCAGAAGGGGGTGGGACAGCAAAAACATTCAGTACTTC. Its protein product is CASRRGWDSKNIQYF.

J is TRBJ1-1 and V is TRBV29-1; possible D gene TRBD1, 5 bases. V was trimmed by 3 bases and J by 4 bases, leaving 9 bases between them. The germline CDR1 and CDR2 sequences are SQVTM and ANQGSEA. This CDR3 spans 12 amino acids. As DNA, the CDR3 is TGCAGCGTTGAGGGGCTGGTCACTGAAGCTTTCTTT. Protein sequence: CSVEGLVTEAFF.

V and J are TRBV19 and TRBJ2-5; a possible D gene is TRBD1 (5 bases). CDR1 is LNHDA, CDR2 SQIVND, per germline (reference sequence). Trimming took off 0 bases at V and 0 bases at J, with 11 bases between the two ends. The CDR3 covers 16 residues. CDR3 loop: CASSIDHRLYQETQYF. CDR3 nucleotides: TGTGCCAGTAGTATAGATCACAGGTTGTACCAAGAGACCCAGTACTTC.

The genes are TRBV5-4 and TRBJ1-1, with a weak D call TRBD1 (6 bases). The CDR3 is 14 amino acids. Trimming pared 0 bases from V and 6 bases from J, leaving 12 bases between. Looked up from germline, CDR1 is SGHNT and CDR2 is YYREEE (reference sequence). CDR3 sequence reads: CASSLGGLGAEAFF. The CDR3 DNA reads as TGTGCCAGCAGCTTGGGGGGGCTGGGGGCTGAAGCTTTCTTT.

This clone was seen more than once but under ten times. The rearrangement joins TRBV4-3 to TRBJ1-2; TRBD1 matches 9 bases. Per the germline V gene, CDR1 is LGHNA and CDR2 is YSLEER. The V gene end was trimmed by 1 base and the J gene end by 4 bases; junction bases not matched to a gene: 10. The CDR3 extends over 17 amino acids. CDR3 DNA sequence: TGCGCCAGCAGCCAAGTCGGATCGGGACAGGGCGCCTATGGCTACACCTTC. Encoded protein: CASSQVGSGQGAYGYTF.

This chain uses TRBV24-1 with TRBJ2-2, with 7 bases fitting TRBD1. The CDR3 runs 16 residues. CDR1 and CDR2 from the germline V gene are KGHDR and SFDVKD. Trimming at V came to 2 bases and at J to 3 bases, leaving 5 bases not matched to a gene. The chain's CDR3 is CATSDSNRGDTGELFF. The CDR3 DNA reads as TGTGCCACCAGTGATTCCAACAGGGGAGACACCGGGGAGCTGTTTTTT.

The chain combines TRBV7-2 with TRBJ2-3; TRBD2 agrees at 10 bases. The CDR3 runs to 15 residues. Germline V gene data show CDR1 as SGHTA and CDR2 as FQGNSA. Trimming cost V 5 bases and J 3 bases; bases outside gene matches: 5. The CDR3 region is CASSRLAGVTDTQYF. CDR3 DNA: TGTGCCAGCAGCCGCCTAGCGGGAGTAACAGATACGCAGTATTTT.

With respect to this clone: The junction shows a germline mismatch at one end, possibly a read error. The J gene is TRBJ2-5, the V gene TRBV7-9; 7 nucleotides match TRBD2. This CDR3 has 14 amino acids. In germline, CDR1 is SEHNR, CDR2 FQNEAQ (reference sequence). The CDR3 region has the DNA TGTGCCAGCAGCCTAGCTAGCGGTCTGGAGACCCAGTACTTC. Its protein product is CASSLASGLETQYF.

The chain recombines TRBV28 with TRBJ2-3; 7 positions agree with TRBD2. There are 15 residues in the CDR3. With V trimmed by 6 bases and J by 6 bases, 12 bases remained unmatched. Looked up from germline, CDR1 is MDHEN and CDR2 is SYDVKM. CDR3 amino acids: CASRTGLSFRDTQYF. The CDR3 DNA reads TGTGCCAGCAGAACGGGACTAAGTTTCAGGGATACGCAGTATTTT.

The V call is TRBV28, the J call TRBJ2-7, with TRBD1 as a possible D gene (6 bases). The length of the CDR3 is 11 residues. V lost 6 bases to trimming and J lost 6 bases, with 9 bases between them. Germline-derived CDR1 and CDR2 are MDHEN and SYDVKM. CDR3: CASREQGEQYF. CDR3 DNA sequence: TGTGCCAGCAGGGAACAGGGCGAGCAGTACTTC.

V gene TRBV12-5 combines with J gene TRBJ1-1; D not resolved. Germline loops: CDR1 LGHNT, CDR2 FRNRAP. The CDR3 covers 12 residues. V dropped 2 bases and J dropped 7 bases, with 8 bases sitting between them. CDR3 protein: CASGLTVYEAFF. The CDR3 nucleotides read TGTGCTAGTGGTTTGACAGTATATGAAGCTTTCTTT.

The V and J genes are TRBV7-8 and TRBJ1-4, with D possibly being TRBD1 (5 bases). The V gene lost 5 bases and the J gene lost 2 bases, with 12 bases spanning the gap. CDR1 is SGHVS and CDR2 is FQNEAQ in the germline V gene. CDR3 length: 15 amino acids. DNA of the CDR3: TGTGCCAGCAGCAGACGTGGGGCTACTAATGAAAAACTGTTTTTT. Its protein is CASSRRGATNEKLFF.

This chain uses TRBV18 with TRBJ1-6; 8 bases fit TRBD1. The length of the CDR3 is 15 residues. Germline CDR1 is KGHSH and CDR2 is LQKENI. V was pared by 3 bases and J by 7 bases, with 5 bases of the junction left unmatched. The CDR3 here is CASSPGTGVNSPLHF. The CDR3 DNA is TGTGCCAGCTCACCCGGGACAGGCGTAAATTCACCCCTCCACTTT.